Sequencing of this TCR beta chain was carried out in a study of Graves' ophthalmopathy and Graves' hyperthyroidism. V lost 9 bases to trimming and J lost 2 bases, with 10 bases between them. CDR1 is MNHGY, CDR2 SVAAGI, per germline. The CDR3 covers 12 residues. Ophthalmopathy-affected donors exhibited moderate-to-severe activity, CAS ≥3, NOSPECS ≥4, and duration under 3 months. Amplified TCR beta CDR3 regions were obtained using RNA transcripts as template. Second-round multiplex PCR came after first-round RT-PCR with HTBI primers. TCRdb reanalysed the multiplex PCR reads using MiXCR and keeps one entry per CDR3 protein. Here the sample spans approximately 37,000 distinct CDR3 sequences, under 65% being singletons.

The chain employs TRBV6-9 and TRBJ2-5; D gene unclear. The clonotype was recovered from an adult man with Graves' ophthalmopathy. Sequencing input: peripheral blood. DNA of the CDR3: TGTGCCAGTAGAGACGCACAAGAGACCCAGTACTTC. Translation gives CASRDAQETQYF.